A single sample gave rise to the 15 T cell receptor beta chains below, sequenced in a study of identifying expanded T cells in peripheral blood. The method was immunoSEQ multiplex PCR; TCRdb's version includes in-frame clones alone and lacks a portion of them. The sample lists some 96,000 clones, around nine tenths seen once, with just over 5.5% in the top ten. Material for sequencing was blood. The source of these receptors is a person aged 18 to 70 in good health.

The rearrangement uses TRBV6-1 and TRBJ1-1, with D unresolved. The CDR3 covers 15 residues. Trimming shortened V by 3 bases and J by 1 base, and 12 bases separated the two germline ends. The germline gives CDR1 MNHNS, CDR2 SASEGT. The CDR3 DNA reads TGTGCCAGCAGTGATCGGGCAGGCGGGAACACTGAAGCTTTCTTT. Translation: CASSDRAGGNTEAFF.

Here the CDR3 reads CASSRKTSGFSTPSYSGNTIYF. As DNA, the CDR3 is TGTGCCAGCTCACGTAAGACATCAGGGTTTTCGACTCCTTCTTACTCTGGAAACACCATATATTTT. The chain combines TRBV18 with TRBJ1-3, with D perhaps matching TRBD1 (5 bases). This CDR3 has 22 residues. Germline loops: CDR1 KGHSH, CDR2 LQKENI. With 4 bases removed from V and 0 bases from J, the gap between germline ends came to 31 bases.

The chain uses TRBV6-5 and TRBJ1-5; unclear D gene. This CDR3 is built from 13 residues. Trimming shortened V by 7 bases and J by 1 base, and 8 bases separated the two germline ends. Germline V CDR1 and CDR2: MNHEY, SVGAGI. CDR3 DNA: TGTGCCAGCAAATCCCGCAGCAATCAGCCCCAGCATTTT. It translates to CASKSRSNQPQHF.

This clone was counted once. J is TRBJ2-3 and V is TRBV25-1; D not certain. V was shortened by 3 bases and J by 6 bases, with 10 bases between the two germline ends. The germline CDR1 and CDR2 sequences are MGHDK and SYGVNS. The CDR3 has 13 residues. The CDR3 is CASSDDLRDTQYF. The CDR3 DNA reads as TGTGCCAGCAGTGACGATCTCCGGGATACGCAGTATTTT.

DNA for the CDR3: TGTGCCAGCTCATCGGGACAGGCCAGGGCCTACGAGCAGTACTTC. Its translation: CASSSGQARAYEQYF. V gene TRBV18 combines with J gene TRBJ2-7; 8 nucleotides agree with TRBD1. Trimming removed 5 bases from V and 2 bases from J; junction bases left unmatched: 8. The germline V gene encodes CDR1 KGHSH and CDR2 LQKENI. This CDR3 region has 15 residues.

The chain joins TRBV29-1 to TRBJ1-2; 8 bases are shared with TRBD1. The CDR3 is 13 residues long. Germline-derived CDR1 and CDR2 are SQVTM and ANQGSEA. Trimming cost V 6 bases and J 4 bases; bases outside gene matches: 7. The CDR3 DNA follows: TGCAGCGTAGCCAGGGGGCGAATCTATGGCTACACCTTC. This sequence encodes CSVARGRIYGYTF. The full variable domain, completed using reference TRBV29-1 and TRBJ1-2, is SAVISQKPSRDICQRGTSLTIQCQVDSQVTMMFWYRQQPGQSLTLIATANQGSEATYESGFVIDKFPISRPNLTFSTLTVSNMSPEDSSIYLCSVARGRIYGYTFGSGTRLTVV.

The chain is built from TRBV7-9 and TRBJ2-1, with 15 positions matching TRBD2. CDR3 size: 17 residues. Germline trimming cut 5 bases from V and 3 bases from J; bases unmatched to any gene: 5. Germline V gene sequence: CDR1 SEHNR, CDR2 FQNEAQ (reference sequence). The CDR3 here is CASSPGTSGGHYNEQFF. The CDR3 DNA sequence: TGTGCCAGCAGCCCCGGGACTAGCGGGGGGCACTACAATGAGCAGTTCTTC. Full variable domain (missing parts from reference TRBV7-9 and TRBJ2-1): DTGVSQNPRHKITKRGQNVTFRCDPISEHNRLYWYRQTLGQGPEFLTYFQNEAQLEKSRLLSDRFSAERPKGSFSTLEIQRTEQGDSAMYLCASSPGTSGGHYNEQFFGPGTRLTVL.

The chain is built from TRBV15 and TRBJ2-3; TRBD1 might be the D (5 bases). Per germline, CDR1 LNHNV and CDR2 YYDKDF (reference sequence). The CDR3 has 15 residues. The ends were cut back, 2 bases at V and 0 bases at J, with 9 bases in the middle. The CDR3 reads CATSRPGKSTDTQYF. CDR3 in DNA: TGTGCCACCAGCAGACCAGGGAAAAGCACAGATACGCAGTATTTT.

The chain recombines TRBV7-6 with TRBJ2-2; weak D call: TRBD2 (6 bases). This CDR3 is 18 amino acids long. CDR1 is SGHVS, CDR2 FNYEAQ, per germline. V shed 1 base and J shed 5 bases, with 20 bases lying between them. The CDR3 DNA is TGTGCCAGCAGCTTAGGCGGTGGGTTGGGACTCCTAACCGGGGAGCTGTTTTTT. Translation: CASSLGGGLGLLTGELFF.

The V call is TRBV7-3, the J call TRBJ2-2; the D gene is possibly TRBD1 (5 bases). CDR1 and CDR2 from the germline V gene are SGHTA and FQGTGA. CDR3 size: 16 residues. Trimming took 4 bases from V and 5 from J, leaving 17 bases between them. CDR3 DNA: TGTGCCAGCAGCTCTTTCTCGGCAGGGCTGACCGGGGAGCTGTTTTTT. This translates into CASSSFSAGLTGELFF.

The V and J genes are TRBV6-1 and TRBJ2-3; TRBD2 matches at 11 bases. Germline V gene data show CDR1 as MNHNS and CDR2 as SASEGT. The CDR3 is made up of 15 amino acids. The V gene end was trimmed by 7 bases and the J gene end by 3 bases; junction bases not matched to a gene: 6. The CDR3, as DNA: TGTGCCAGCATCCCCCGGACTAGCGGGACAGATACGCAGTATTTT. Translated: CASIPRTSGTDTQYF.

V usage is TRBV7-9 and J usage is TRBJ1-1; the match to TRBD1 covers 7 bases. This CDR3 spans 15 amino acids. J lost 1 base, V lost 6 bases, and 8 bases had no gene match. CDR1 is SEHNR, CDR2 FQNEAQ, per germline (reference sequence). CDR3 DNA: TGTGCCAGCAGACCCCAGGGGGACCGGAACACTGAAGCTTTCTTT. It is translated as CASRPQGDRNTEAFF.

The rearrangement joins TRBV5-1 to TRBJ2-7; D gene ambiguous. Between the trimmed V and J ends, which lost 0 bases and 3 bases, there was a span of 7 bases. The CDR3 consists of 13 residues. Germline lookup yields CDR1 SGHRS and CDR2 YFSETQ. The CDR3 region is CASSLADGYEQYF. In DNA, the CDR3 is TGCGCCAGCAGCTTGGCGGACGGCTACGAGCAGTACTTC.

The V call is TRBV6-4, the J call TRBJ1-1; D is undetermined. CDR1 is MRHNA and CDR2 is SNTAGT in the germline V gene. Trimming cost V 3 bases and J 3 bases, with 8 bases left between them. The CDR3 totals 13 residues. The CDR3 loop is CASSENGYTEAFF. In DNA, the CDR3 is TGTGCCAGCAGTGAGAACGGATACACTGAAGCTTTCTTT.

The rearrangement uses TRBV9 and TRBJ2-1; the D is unclear. This CDR3 region has 12 residues. Trimming shortened V by 0 bases and J by 8 bases, and 6 bases separated the two germline ends. Germline V CDR1 and CDR2: SGDLS, YYNGEE. The CDR3 sequence: CASSVASHEQFF. CDR3 DNA: TGTGCCAGCAGCGTAGCGAGCCATGAGCAGTTCTTC.